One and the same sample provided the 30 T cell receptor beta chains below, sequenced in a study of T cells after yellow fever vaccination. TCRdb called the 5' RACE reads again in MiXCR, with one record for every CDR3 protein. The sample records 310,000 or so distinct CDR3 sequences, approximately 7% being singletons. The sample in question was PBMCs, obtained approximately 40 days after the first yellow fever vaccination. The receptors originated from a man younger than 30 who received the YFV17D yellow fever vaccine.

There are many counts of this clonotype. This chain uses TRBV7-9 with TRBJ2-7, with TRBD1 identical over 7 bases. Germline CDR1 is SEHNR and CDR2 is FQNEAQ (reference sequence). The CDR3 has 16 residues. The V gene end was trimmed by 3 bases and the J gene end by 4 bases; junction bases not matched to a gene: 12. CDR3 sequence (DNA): TGTGCCAGCAGCTTTCCTTTGTGGGACAGAGATTACGAGCAGTACTTC. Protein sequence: CASSFPLWDRDYEQYF.

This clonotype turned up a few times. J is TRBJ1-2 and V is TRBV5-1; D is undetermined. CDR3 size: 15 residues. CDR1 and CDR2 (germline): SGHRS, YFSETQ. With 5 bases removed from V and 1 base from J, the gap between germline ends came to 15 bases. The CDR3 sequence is CASSRSGMGNYGYTF. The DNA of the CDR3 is TGCGCCAGCAGTCGATCGGGAATGGGTAACTATGGCTACACCTTC.

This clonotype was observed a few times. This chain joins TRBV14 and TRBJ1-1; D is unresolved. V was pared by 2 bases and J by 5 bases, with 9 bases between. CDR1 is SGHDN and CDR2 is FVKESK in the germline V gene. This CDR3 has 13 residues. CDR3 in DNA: TGTGCCAGCAGCCAACAGACGCGGACTGAAGCTTTCTTT. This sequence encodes CASSQQTRTEAFF.

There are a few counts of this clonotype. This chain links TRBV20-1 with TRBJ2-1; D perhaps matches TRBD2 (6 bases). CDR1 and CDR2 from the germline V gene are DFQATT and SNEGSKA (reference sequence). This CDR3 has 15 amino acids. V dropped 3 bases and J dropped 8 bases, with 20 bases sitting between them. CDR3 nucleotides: TGCAGTGCTAGGGGGGACTGGGCCTCATTATATGAGCAGTTCTTC. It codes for CSARGDWASLYEQFF.

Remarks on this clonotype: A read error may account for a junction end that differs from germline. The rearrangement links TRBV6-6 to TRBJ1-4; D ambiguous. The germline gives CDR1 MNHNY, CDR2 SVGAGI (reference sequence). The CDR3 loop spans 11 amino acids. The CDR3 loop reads CASSYGEKRFF. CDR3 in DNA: TGTGCCAGCAGTTACGGTGAAAAACGGTTTTTT.

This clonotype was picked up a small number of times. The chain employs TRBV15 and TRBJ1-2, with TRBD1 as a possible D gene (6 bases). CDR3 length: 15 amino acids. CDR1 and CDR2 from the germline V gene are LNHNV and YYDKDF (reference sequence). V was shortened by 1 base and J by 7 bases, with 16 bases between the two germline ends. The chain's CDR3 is CATSRVPQGQGGYTF. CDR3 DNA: TGTGCCACCAGCAGAGTACCGCAGGGACAAGGTGGCTACACCTTC.

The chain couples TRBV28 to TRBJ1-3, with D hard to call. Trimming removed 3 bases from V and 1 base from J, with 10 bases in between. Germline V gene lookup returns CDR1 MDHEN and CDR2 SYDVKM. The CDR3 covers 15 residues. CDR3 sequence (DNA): TGTGCCAGCAGTTTGGGGTCAGTTTCTGGAAACACCATATATTTT. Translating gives CASSLGSVSGNTIYF.

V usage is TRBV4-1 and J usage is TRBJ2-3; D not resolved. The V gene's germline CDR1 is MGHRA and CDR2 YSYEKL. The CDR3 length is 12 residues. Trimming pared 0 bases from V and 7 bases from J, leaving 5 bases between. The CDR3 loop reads CASSQEYYTQYF. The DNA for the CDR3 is TGCGCCAGCAGCCAAGAGTACTATACGCAGTATTTT.

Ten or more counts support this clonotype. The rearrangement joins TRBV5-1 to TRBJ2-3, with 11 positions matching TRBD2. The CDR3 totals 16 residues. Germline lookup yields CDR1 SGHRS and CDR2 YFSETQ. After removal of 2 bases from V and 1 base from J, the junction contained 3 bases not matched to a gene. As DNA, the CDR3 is TGCGCCAGCAGCTTATCGACTAGCGGGGGCACAGATACGCAGTATTTT. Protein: CASSLSTSGGTDTQYF.

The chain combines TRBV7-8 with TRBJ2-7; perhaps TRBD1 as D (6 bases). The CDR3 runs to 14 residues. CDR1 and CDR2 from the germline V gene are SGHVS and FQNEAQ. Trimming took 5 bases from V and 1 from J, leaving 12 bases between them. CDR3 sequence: CASSARDMSYEQYV. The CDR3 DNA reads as TGTGCCAGCAGCGCACGGGACATGTCCTACGAGCAGTACGTC.

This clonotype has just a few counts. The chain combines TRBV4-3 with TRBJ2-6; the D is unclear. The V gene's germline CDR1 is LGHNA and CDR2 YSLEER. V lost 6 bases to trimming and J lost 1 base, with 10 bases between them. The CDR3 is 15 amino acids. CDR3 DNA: TGCGCCAGCAGTCGGCGCTCTTCTGGGGCCAACGTCCTGACTTTC. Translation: CASSRRSSGANVLTF.

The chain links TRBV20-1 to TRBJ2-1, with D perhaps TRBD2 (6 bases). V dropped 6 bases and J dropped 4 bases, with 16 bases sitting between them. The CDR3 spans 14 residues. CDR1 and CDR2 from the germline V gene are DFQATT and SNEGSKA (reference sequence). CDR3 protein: CSARDFVGYNEQFF. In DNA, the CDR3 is TGCAGTGCCCGGGACTTCGTAGGTTACAATGAGCAGTTCTTC.

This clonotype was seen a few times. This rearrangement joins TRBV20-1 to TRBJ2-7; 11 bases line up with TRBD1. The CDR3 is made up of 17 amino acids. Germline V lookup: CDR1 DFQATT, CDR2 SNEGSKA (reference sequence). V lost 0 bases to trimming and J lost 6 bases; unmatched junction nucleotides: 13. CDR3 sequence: CSARDPERTGGASEQYV. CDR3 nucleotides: TGCAGTGCTAGAGACCCTGAGAGGACAGGGGGCGCTTCCGAGCAGTACGTC.

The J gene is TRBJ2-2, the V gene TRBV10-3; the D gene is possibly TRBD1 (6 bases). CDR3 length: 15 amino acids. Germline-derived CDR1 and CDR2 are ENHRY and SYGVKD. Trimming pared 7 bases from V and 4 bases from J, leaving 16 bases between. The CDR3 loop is CAIKASQGSTGELFF. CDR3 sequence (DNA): TGTGCCATCAAAGCCTCACAGGGTTCCACCGGGGAGCTGTTTTTT.

Here the CDR3 DNA reads TGCAGTGGGGACCGCCGAGGGGAGCAGTACGTC. This gives the protein CSGDRRGEQYV. This chain connects TRBV20-1 to TRBJ2-7; the D gene could be TRBD1 or TRBD2 (5 bases each). Trimming cost V 7 bases and J 7 bases, with 14 bases left between them. CDR3 length equals 11 residues. Germline-derived CDR1 and CDR2 are DFQATT and SNEGSKA (reference sequence).

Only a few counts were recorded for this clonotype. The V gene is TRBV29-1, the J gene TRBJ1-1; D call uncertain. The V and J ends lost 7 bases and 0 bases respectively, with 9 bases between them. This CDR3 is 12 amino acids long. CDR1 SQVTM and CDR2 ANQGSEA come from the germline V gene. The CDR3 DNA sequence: TGCAGCGGCAGTCCTCTGAACACTGAAGCTTTCTTT. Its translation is CSGSPLNTEAFF.

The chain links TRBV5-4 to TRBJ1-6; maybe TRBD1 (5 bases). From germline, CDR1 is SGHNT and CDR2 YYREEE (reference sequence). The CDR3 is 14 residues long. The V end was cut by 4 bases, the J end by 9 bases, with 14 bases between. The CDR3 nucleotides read TGTGCCAGCAGCCCAAGGGACCTCAGTTCACCCCTCCACTTT. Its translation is CASSPRDLSSPLHF.

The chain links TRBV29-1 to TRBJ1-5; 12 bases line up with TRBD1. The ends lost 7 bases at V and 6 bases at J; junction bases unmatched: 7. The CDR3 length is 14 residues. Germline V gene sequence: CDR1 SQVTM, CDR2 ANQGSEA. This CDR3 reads CSAGTGGVGQPQHF. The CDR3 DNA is TGCAGCGCGGGGACAGGGGGCGTCGGTCAGCCCCAGCATTTT.

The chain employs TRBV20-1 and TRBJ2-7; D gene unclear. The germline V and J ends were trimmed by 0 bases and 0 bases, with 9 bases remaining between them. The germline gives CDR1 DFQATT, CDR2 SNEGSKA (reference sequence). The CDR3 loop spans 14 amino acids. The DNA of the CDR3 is TGCAGTGCTAGAGAGTCAGGTGTCTCCTACGAGCAGTACTTC. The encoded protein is CSARESGVSYEQYF.

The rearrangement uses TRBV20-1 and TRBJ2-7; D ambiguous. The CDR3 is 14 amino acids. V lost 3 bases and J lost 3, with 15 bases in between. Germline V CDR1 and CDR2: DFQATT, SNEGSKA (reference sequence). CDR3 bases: TGCAGTGCTAGTATACGGCAGACTGACTACGAGCAGTACTTC. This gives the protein CSASIRQTDYEQYF.

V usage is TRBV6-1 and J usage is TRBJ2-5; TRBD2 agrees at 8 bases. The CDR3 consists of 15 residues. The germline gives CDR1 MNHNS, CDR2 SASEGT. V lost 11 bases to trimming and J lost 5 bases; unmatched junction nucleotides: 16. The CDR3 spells CALSPGGLAFETQYF. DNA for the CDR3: TGTGCCCTGAGCCCGGGGGGGCTTGCGTTCGAGACCCAGTACTTC.

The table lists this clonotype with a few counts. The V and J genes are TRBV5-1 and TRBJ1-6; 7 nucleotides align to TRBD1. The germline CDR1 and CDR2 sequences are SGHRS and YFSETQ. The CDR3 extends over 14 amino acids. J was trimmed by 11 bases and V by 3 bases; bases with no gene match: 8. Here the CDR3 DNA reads TGCGCCAGCAGCTCGACAGGGCTCGCGGCACCCCTCCACTTT. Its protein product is CASSSTGLAAPLHF.

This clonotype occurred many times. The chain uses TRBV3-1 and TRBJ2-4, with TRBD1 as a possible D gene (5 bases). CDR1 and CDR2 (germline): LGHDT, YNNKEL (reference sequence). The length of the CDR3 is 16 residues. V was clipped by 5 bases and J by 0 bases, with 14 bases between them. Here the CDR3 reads CASSLGLPLAKNIQYF. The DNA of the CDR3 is TGTGCCAGCAGCTTGGGGCTTCCTCTAGCCAAAAACATTCAGTACTTC.

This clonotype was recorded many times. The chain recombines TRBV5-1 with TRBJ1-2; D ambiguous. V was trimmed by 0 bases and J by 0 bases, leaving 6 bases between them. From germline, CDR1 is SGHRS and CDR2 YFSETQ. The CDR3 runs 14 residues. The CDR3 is CASSLETPNYGYTF. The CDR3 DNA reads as TGCGCCAGCAGCTTGGAAACACCTAACTATGGCTACACCTTC.

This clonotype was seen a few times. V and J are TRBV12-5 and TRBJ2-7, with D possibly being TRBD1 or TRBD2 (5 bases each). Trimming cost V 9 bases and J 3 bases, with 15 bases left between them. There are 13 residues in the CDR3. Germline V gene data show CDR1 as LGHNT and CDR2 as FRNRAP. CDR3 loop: CASKKGTSYEQYF. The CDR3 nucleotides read TGTGCTAGCAAGAAGGGGACCAGCTACGAGCAGTACTTC.

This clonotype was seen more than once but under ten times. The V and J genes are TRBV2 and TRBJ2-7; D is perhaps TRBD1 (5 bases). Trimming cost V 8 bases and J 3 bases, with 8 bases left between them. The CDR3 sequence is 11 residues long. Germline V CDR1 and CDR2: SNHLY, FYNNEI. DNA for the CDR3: TGTGCCAGCCGAGACAGCTACGAGCAGTACGTC. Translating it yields CASRDSYEQYV.

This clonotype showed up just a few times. CDR3 amino acids: CASSPQGSYNEQFF. In DNA form, the CDR3 reads TGTGCCAGCTCACCACAGGGGTCCTACAATGAGCAGTTCTTC. The chain links TRBV18 to TRBJ2-1; tentative D call: TRBD1 (5 bases). V lost 1 base to trimming and J lost 1 base, with 5 bases between them. CDR1 and CDR2 (germline): KGHSH, LQKENI. This CDR3 is built from 14 residues.

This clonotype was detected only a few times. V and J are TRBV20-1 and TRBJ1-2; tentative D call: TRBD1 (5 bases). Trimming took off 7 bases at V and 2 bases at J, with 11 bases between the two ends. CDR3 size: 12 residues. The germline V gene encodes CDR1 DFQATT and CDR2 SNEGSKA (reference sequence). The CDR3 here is CSVLRENYGYTF. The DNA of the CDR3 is TGCAGTGTCCTCAGGGAGAACTATGGCTACACCTTC.

The CDR3 reads CASSPRTTANTEAFF. CDR3 DNA: TGTGCCAGCTCACCACGGACAACGGCGAACACTGAAGCTTTCTTT. The chain uses TRBV18 and TRBJ1-1, with D possibly matching TRBD1 (5 bases). The germline V gene encodes CDR1 KGHSH and CDR2 LQKENI. Trimming pared 1 base from V and 1 base from J, leaving 10 bases between. This CDR3 region has 15 residues.

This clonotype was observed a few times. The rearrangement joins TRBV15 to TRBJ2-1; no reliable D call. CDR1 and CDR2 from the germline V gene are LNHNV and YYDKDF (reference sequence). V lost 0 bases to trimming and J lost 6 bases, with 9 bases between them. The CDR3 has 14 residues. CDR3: CATSRDLGINEQFF. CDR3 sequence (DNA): TGTGCCACCAGCAGAGACTTGGGAATCAATGAGCAGTTCTTC.